The 22 T cell receptor beta chains below come from one sample, sequenced in a study of blood T cell repertoires in COVID-19. Some clones are missing from TCRdb's copy, which holds only in-frame ones; the method was immunoSEQ multiplex PCR. The sample shows roughly 69,000 clones, about 86% of them seen only once. Sequenced sample: peripheral blood. These receptors all come from a human donor in a cohort sampled during active COVID-19.

The V call is TRBV28, the J call TRBJ2-2, with D possibly being TRBD1 (6 bases). Germline CDR1 reads MDHEN; CDR2 reads SYDVKM. The CDR3 consists of 15 residues. V lost 6 bases and J 2 bases, leaving 13 bases between the germline ends. In nucleotides, the CDR3 is TGTGCCAGCAGGGAGGTGGGGGCCAACACCGGGGAGCTGTTTTTT. It yields the protein CASREVGANTGELFF. The entire variable domain, with the rest obtained from reference TRBV28 and TRBJ2-2, is as follows: DVKVTQSSRYLVKRTGEKVFLECVQDMDHENMFWYRQDPGLGLRLIYFSYDVKMKEKGDIPEGYSVSREKKERFSLILESASTNQTSMYLCASREVGANTGELFFGEGSRLTVL.

This clone has just one count. The rearrangement uses TRBV9 and TRBJ2-3, with TRBD2 as a possible D gene (6 bases). This CDR3 is built from 13 residues. With 6 bases removed from V and 0 bases from J, the gap between germline ends came to 8 bases. Germline loops: CDR1 SGDLS, CDR2 YYNGEE. The CDR3 loop is CASTAGSTDTQYF. DNA for the CDR3: TGTGCCAGCACCGCGGGAAGCACAGATACGCAGTATTTT.

The genes are TRBV5-6 and TRBJ2-3; weak D call: TRBD1 (5 bases). V lost 2 bases to trimming and J lost 0 bases, with 13 bases between them. The germline CDR1 and CDR2 sequences are SGHDT and YYEEEE. The length of the CDR3 is 16 residues. DNA of the CDR3: TGTGCCAGCAGCTTTTTCCTACAGGATAGCACAGATACGCAGTATTTT. Its translation: CASSFFLQDSTDTQYF.

The V gene is TRBV9, the J gene TRBJ1-3; D remains unclear. The CDR3 has 17 residues. The germline V and J ends were trimmed by 3 bases and 0 bases, with 16 bases remaining between them. Germline V CDR1 and CDR2: SGDLS, YYNGEE. CDR3: CASSAVGGRLSGNTIYF. DNA of the CDR3: TGTGCCAGCAGCGCCGTGGGAGGGAGACTCTCTGGAAACACCATATATTTT.

This chain connects TRBV6-2 or TRBV6-3 to TRBJ1-2; 9 bases fit TRBD1. V lost 6 bases to trimming and J lost 8 bases; unmatched junction nucleotides: 16. From germline, CDR1 is MNHEY and CDR2 SVGEGT. CDR3 length: 16 residues. The CDR3 DNA reads as TGTGCCAGCAGCCCGGGCCTACAGGGGGCGCTTAGCGGCTACACCTTC. Protein product: CASSPGLQGALSGYTF.

J is TRBJ1-3 and V is TRBV9; D gene unclear. CDR1 and CDR2 from the germline V gene are SGDLS and YYNGEE. Trimming pared 4 bases from V and 4 bases from J, leaving 12 bases between. This CDR3 region has 14 residues. In nucleotides, the CDR3 is TGTGCCAGCAGCCCCGCGGGAATAGGAAACACCATATATTTT. Residues: CASSPAGIGNTIYF. The full variable domain, rest sourced from reference TRBV9 and TRBJ1-3, is DSGVTQTPKHLITATGQRVTLRCSPRSGDLSVYWYQQSLDQGLQFLIQYYNGEERAKGNILERFSAQQFPDLHSELNLSSLELGDSALYFCASSPAGIGNTIYFGEGSWLTVV.

V gene TRBV19 combines with J gene TRBJ1-4; D call uncertain. V shed 2 bases and J shed 0 bases, with 16 bases lying between them. CDR1 and CDR2 from the germline V gene are LNHDA and SQIVND (reference sequence). This CDR3 contains 18 residues. The CDR3, as DNA: TGTGCCAGTAGTATAAGTGGTGGACTGCCTGCAACTAATGAAAAACTGTTTTTT. Its translation: CASSISGGLPATNEKLFF.

The genes are TRBV7-2 and TRBJ2-7; 8 positions agree with TRBD2. Per the germline V gene, CDR1 is SGHTA and CDR2 is FQGNSA. Trimming at V came to 7 bases and at J to 0 bases, leaving 8 bases not matched to a gene. The CDR3 runs 15 residues. The CDR3 sequence is CASTKSSGSSYEQYF. CDR3 coding DNA: TGTGCCAGCACCAAATCGAGCGGGAGCTCCTACGAGCAGTACTTC.

The chain links TRBV4-1 to TRBJ1-2; D perhaps matches TRBD1 (5 bases). Germline loops: CDR1 MGHRA, CDR2 YSYEKL. The CDR3 is 12 residues long. The ends were cut back, 8 bases at V and 4 bases at J, with 11 bases in the middle. CDR3 nucleotides: TGCGCCAGCGGGGGGATAAGCTATGGCTACACCTTC. This gives the protein CASGGISYGYTF.

The chain has TRBV4-1 and TRBJ1-2; 9 nucleotides line up with TRBD1. CDR1 and CDR2 (germline): MGHRA, YSYEKL. J was trimmed by 1 base and V by 2 bases; bases with no gene match: 5. The CDR3 loop spans 16 amino acids. The DNA for the CDR3 is TGCGCCAGCAGCCAATTACAGGGGGCTGTTAACTATGGCTACACCTTC. Protein: CASSQLQGAVNYGYTF.

About this clone itself: One end of the junction fails to match germline, which may point to a read error. The same CDR3 arises from other DNA sequences in this sample as well. V is TRBV10-2 and J is TRBJ1-5, with D unclear. The germline gives CDR1 WSHSY, CDR2 SAAADI. CDR3 length: 14 residues. The CDR3 reads CASSDSDSNQPQHF. CDR3 DNA: TGCGCCAGTAGTGATTCAGATAGCAATCAGCCCCAGCATTTT.

The rearrangement joins TRBV9 to TRBJ1-5; 9 positions agree with TRBD1. CDR3 length: 17 residues. V was clipped by 3 bases and J by 1 base; unmatched bases: 8. CDR1 is SGDLS, CDR2 YYNGEE, per germline. CDR3 coding DNA: TGTGCCAGCAGCGCCGGACAGGGGAGTTTGAGCAATCAGCCCCAGCATTTT. Its translation is CASSAGQGSLSNQPQHF.

The V call is TRBV6-6, the J call TRBJ1-1, with 8 positions matching TRBD1. Germline lookup yields CDR1 MNHNY and CDR2 SVGAGI (reference sequence). The ends lost 5 bases at V and 7 bases at J; junction bases unmatched: 9. The CDR3 is 14 residues long. CDR3 DNA sequence: TGTGCCAGCAGTCCCTCTAGGACAGGGTTTGAAGCTTTCTTT. Amino acid sequence: CASSPSRTGFEAFF.

The CDR3 nucleotides are TGTGCCAGCAGCGGGCCCGGGACAGGGTTCTACGAGCAGTACTTC. It encodes CASSGPGTGFYEQYF. J is TRBJ2-7 and V is TRBV5-6; TRBD1 matches at 9 bases. This CDR3 contains 15 residues. In germline, CDR1 is SGHDT, CDR2 YYEEEE. The V and J ends lost 4 bases and 3 bases, in that order; junction bases with no gene match: 8.

The chain is built from TRBV11-2 and TRBJ2-3; 7 bases match TRBD2. The CDR3 length is 15 residues. Trimming at V came to 2 bases and at J to 0 bases, leaving 2 bases not matched to a gene. In germline, CDR1 is SGHAT, CDR2 FQNNGV. In DNA form, the CDR3 reads TGTGCCAGCAGCTTACTAGCGGCTAGCACAGATACGCAGTATTTT. It translates to CASSLLAASTDTQYF.

The chain recombines TRBV4-2 with TRBJ2-3; 13 bases are a match to TRBD2. Germline V gene lookup returns CDR1 LGHNA and CDR2 YNFKEQ. V lost 4 bases to trimming and J lost 1 base; unmatched junction nucleotides: 2. The length of the CDR3 is 16 residues. The CDR3 DNA reads as TGTGCCAGCAGCCCTACTAGCGGGGGGGGCACAGATACGCAGTATTTT. Residues: CASSPTSGGGTDTQYF.

This rearrangement joins TRBV5-6 to TRBJ2-3, with a possible D match to TRBD2 (5 bases). Germline V gives CDR1 SGHDT, CDR2 YYEEEE. The CDR3 length is 15 residues. V was shortened by 1 base and J by 2 bases, with 11 bases between the two germline ends. CDR3 coding DNA: TGTGCCAGCAGCTTGATCGGGGATCCCACAGATACGCAGTATTTT. This gives the protein CASSLIGDPTDTQYF.

This clone was counted only a few times. The chain couples TRBV5-1 to TRBJ1-6; 9 bases match TRBD1. CDR3 size: 14 residues. Germline V lookup: CDR1 SGHRS, CDR2 YFSETQ. The V segment lost 0 bases and the J segment 10 bases; nucleotides outside the gene matches: 2. The CDR3 coding sequence is TGCGCCAGCAGCTTGGGACAGGGGGTCTCACCCCTCCACTTT. The encoded protein is CASSLGQGVSPLHF.

This clone has only one observation. The rearrangement uses TRBV28 and TRBJ1-2; weak D call: TRBD1 (6 bases). V lost 5 bases and J lost 2, with 18 bases in between. This CDR3 contains 16 residues. Germline V lookup: CDR1 MDHEN, CDR2 SYDVKM. In nucleotides, the CDR3 is TGTGCCAGCAGTCCCCAGGGGCCGGCCTCAAACTATGGCTACACCTTC. Encoded protein: CASSPQGPASNYGYTF.

This clone was recorded once. The chain carries TRBV30 and TRBJ1-1; D is undetermined. Trimming removed 0 bases at V and 4 bases at J, with 6 bases between. Germline assignment: CDR1 GTSNPN and CDR2 SVGIG (reference sequence). CDR3 length: 12 amino acids. CDR3: CAWSVSFTEAFF. The CDR3 DNA is TGTGCCTGGAGTGTATCATTCACTGAAGCTTTCTTT.

The rearrangement links TRBV7-9 to TRBJ2-7; unclear D gene. V gave up 4 bases and J gave up 1 base, with 8 bases separating them. Germline V lookup: CDR1 SEHNR, CDR2 FQNEAQ (reference sequence). This CDR3 is 13 amino acids long. The CDR3 loop is CASSSQQSYEQYF. CDR3 nucleotides: TGTGCCAGCAGCTCTCAACAGTCCTACGAGCAGTACTTC.

The V call is TRBV12-3 or TRBV12-4, the J call TRBJ1-2; 8 bases align to TRBD1. The CDR3 has 13 amino acids. V shed 2 bases and J 8 bases; nucleotides not matched to a gene: 4. CDR3 loop: CASSLRQGLGYTF. The CDR3 DNA sequence: TGTGCCAGCAGTTTAAGACAGGGGTTAGGCTACACCTTC.